This TCR beta chain was observed in a study of T cell clonality in common variable immunodeficiency. Points from the study as a whole: Fewer TCRbeta clones were shared among CVID subjects than controls. Patient heterogeneity in the CVID cohort limited correlations between repertoire features and clinical complications. Common variable immunodeficiency TCR beta sequences reportedly had fewer deletions and N-nucleotide insertions.

Control and CVID samples contributed equal amounts of genomic DNA. Data came from immunoSEQ multiplex PCR; TCRdb stores just in-frame clones and leaves some out. The sample shows some 34,000 clones, none of them appearing just once. CDR1 SGHVS and CDR2 FQNEAQ come from the germline V gene. The CDR3 spans 15 residues. Trimming pared 5 bases from V and 5 bases from J, leaving 15 bases between. Points on this clone: What it binds is unknown. The missing CDR3 end, 3 residues past where the read stops, is filled in from the germline J gene.

Donors gave 5 to 8 ml heparinized peripheral whole blood. This chain connects TRBV7-8 to TRBJ1-4; D is possibly TRBD1 (5 bases). The sample taken for sequencing was peripheral blood mononuclear cells. The receptor was isolated from a human donor with common variable immunodeficiency. CDR3 in amino acids: CASSPTTATNEKLFF. Incomplete CDR3 DNA: TGTGCCAGCAGCCCCACGACAGCTACAAATGAAAAA.